This note documents a single TCR beta chain sequence. The antigen it binds to is not known. No qualities accompany the bases; no much larger clone lies one base away. Libraries were made using the immunoSEQ multiplex PCR assay. The table comes from immuneACCESS by way of TCRdb, which keeps in-frame sequences with V and J called. Part of the clones is missing from these tables; in studies checked, under half for an unresolved V gene and the rest for unknown reasons. Present in this sample are around 36,000 clones, about 92% of which were seen just once. Of the sample, about an eighth is held by the ten largest clones. The sample belongs to a study of T cell changes during pregnancy in multiple sclerosis (dated by TCRdb to between 2017 and 2020). Describing the broader study: Changes in the T cell repertoire over the course of pregnancy were examined in this study in women with multiple sclerosis.

Reading the germline V gene gives CDR1 SGDLS and CDR2 YYNGEE. The CDR3 numbers 15 residues from cysteine through phenylalanine. The CDR3 DNA has 45 bases and is translated from base 1. V loses 0 bases, J loses 7 bases, and the germline ends lie 15 bases apart. The source material was CD8+ T cells from peripheral blood mononuclear cells, sampled in the first trimester of pregnancy. The rearrangement joined TRBV9 to TRBJ2-3, and TRBD2 may be the D gene, going by 6 matching bases. The receptor was derived from a female donor with multiple sclerosis, enrolled in a pregnancy study. The CDR3 protein sequence reads: CASSVEAGISHTQYF. The DNA reads TGTGCCAGCAGCGTAGAGGCGGGGATAAGTCATACGCAGTATTTT.